This TCR beta chain was identified during a study of cytomegalovirus exposure and HLA in healthy donors. Whole-study context: The same platform used for the 650 to 700 first-cohort repertoires was also used for the 100 to 150 validation repertoires, as a later analysis reported. General observations from the study: The investigators catalogued about 170 TCR beta chains as cytomegalovirus-associated.

The germline V gene has CDR1 ENHRY and CDR2 SYGVKD. The J segment lost 2 bases and the V segment lost 0 bases, leaving 2 bases of the junction unmatched. The CDR3 covers 16 residues. Method: immunoSEQ multiplex PCR; TCRdb's copy keeps in-frame clones and lacks some. The table lists about 130,000 clones, about nine tenths of them singletons. On this clone itself: Its antigen is currently unknown.

This TCR was sampled from a woman in her 30s in good health and CMV-seropositive. This chain uses TRBV10-3 with TRBJ2-5, with 11 bases identical to TRBD2. Material for sequencing was PBMCs. The CDR3: CAISESIAGGQETQYF. The CDR3 region has the DNA TGTGCCATCAGTGAGTCCATAGCGGGGGGGCAAGAGACCCAGTACTTC.